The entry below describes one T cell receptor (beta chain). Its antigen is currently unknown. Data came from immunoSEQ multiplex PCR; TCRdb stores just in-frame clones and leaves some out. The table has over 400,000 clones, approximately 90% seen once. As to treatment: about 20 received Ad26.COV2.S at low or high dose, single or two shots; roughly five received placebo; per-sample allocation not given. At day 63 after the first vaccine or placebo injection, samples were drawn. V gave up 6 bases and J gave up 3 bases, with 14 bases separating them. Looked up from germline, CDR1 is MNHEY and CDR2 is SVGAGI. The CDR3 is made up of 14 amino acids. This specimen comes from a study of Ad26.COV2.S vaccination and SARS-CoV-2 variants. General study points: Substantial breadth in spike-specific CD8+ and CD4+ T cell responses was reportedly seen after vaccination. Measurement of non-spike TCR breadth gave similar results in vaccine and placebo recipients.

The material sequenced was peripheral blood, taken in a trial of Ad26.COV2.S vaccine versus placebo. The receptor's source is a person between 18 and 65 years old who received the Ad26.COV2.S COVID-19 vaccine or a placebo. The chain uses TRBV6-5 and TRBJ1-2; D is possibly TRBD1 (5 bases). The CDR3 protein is CASSDSAGDYGYTF. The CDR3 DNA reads TGTGCCAGCAGCGACTCCGCGGGGGACTATGGCTACACCTTC.